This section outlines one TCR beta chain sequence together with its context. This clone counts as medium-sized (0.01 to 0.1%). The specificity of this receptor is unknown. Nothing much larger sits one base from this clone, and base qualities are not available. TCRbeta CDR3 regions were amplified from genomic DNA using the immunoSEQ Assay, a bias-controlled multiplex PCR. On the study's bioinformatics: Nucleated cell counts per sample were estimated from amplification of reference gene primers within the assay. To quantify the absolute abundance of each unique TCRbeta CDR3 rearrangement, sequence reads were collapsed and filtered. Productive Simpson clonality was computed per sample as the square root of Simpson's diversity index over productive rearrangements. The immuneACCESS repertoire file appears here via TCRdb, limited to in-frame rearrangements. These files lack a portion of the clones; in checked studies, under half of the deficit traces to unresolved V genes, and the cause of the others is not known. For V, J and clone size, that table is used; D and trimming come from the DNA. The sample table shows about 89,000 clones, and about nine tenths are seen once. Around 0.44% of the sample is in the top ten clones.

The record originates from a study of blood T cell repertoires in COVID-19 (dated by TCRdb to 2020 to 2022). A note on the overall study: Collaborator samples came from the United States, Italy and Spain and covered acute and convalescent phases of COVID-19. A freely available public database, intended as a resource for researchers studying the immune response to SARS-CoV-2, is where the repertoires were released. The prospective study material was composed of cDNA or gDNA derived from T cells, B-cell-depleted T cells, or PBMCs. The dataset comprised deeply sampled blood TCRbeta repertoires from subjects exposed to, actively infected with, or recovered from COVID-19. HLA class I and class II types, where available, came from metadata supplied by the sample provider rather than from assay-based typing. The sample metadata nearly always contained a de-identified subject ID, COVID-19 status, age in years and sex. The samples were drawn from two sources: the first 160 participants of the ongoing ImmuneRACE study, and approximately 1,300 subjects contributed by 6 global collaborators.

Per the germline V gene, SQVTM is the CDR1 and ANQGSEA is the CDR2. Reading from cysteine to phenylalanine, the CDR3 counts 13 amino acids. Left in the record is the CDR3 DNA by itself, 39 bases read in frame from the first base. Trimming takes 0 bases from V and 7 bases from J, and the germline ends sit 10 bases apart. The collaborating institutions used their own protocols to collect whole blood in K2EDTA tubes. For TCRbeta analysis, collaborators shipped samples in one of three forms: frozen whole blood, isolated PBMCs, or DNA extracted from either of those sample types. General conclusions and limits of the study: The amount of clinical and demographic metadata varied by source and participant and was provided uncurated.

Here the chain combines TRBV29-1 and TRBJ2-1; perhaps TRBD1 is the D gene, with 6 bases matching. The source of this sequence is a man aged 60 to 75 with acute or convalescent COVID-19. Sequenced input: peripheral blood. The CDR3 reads CSVEDIGGNEQFF. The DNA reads TGCAGCGTTGAAGATATAGGGGGAAATGAGCAGTTCTTC.